This T cell receptor (beta chain) was found in a study of cytomegalovirus exposure and HLA in healthy donors (dated by TCRdb to the late 2010s). Context from the whole study: An earlier analysis of several hundred of the donors reported 276 Gb of sequence data and 117 million unique TCR beta sequences from about 200 million T cells. An early release that covered more than 550 HLA-typed donors contained approximately 300 gigabases of sequencing data and about 93 million unique TCR sequences. Of the roughly 410 genotyped donors, 65% to 90% were placed in the genetic ancestry cluster associated with self-reported Caucasian donors. The study aimed to test whether cataloging public T cell receptors could reveal signatures of past pathogen exposure. The study used immunosequencing to profile the T cell repertoires of 666 subjects and linked those repertoires to cytomegalovirus serostatus. In addition to the first cohort of 650 to 800 subjects, a separate validation cohort of some 120 different subjects was used. The study combined high-throughput TCR immunosequencing, statistical association of individual TCRs with disease status, and machine learning to predict cytomegalovirus infection status. A later analysis re-analyzed previously published TCR beta repertoires from 666 donors and added high-resolution HLA genotyping to study TCR occurrence patterns. The later analysis used no new phenotypic data to find candidate immune exposures, relying instead on TCR beta sequences and their occurrence across donors. An earlier analysis of approximately 580 of the donors used high-throughput TCR beta sequencing to judge whether each TCR beta V gene segment behaved as functional or pseudogenic. Donor age, sex, ethnicity and CMV serostatus were compiled together with the repertoire data. A later genetic analysis took genome-wide SNP genotypes for about three fifths of the 666 donors and used that subset as a discovery cohort. Every discovery cohort repertoire had been produced on one sequencing platform. HLA typing included class I and class II loci at four-digit resolution. Typing coverage varied by locus: 629-630 donors for A, B, C, DRB1 and DQB1; approximately 560 for DQA1; more than 600 for DPA1; around 450 for DPB1. Roughly 5 DR-DQ haplotypes were handled as single units for association and clustering, since linkage in the cohort was strong. Among about 410 genotyped donors of the cohort, an average of approximately 200,000 unique TCR beta nucleotide sequences was sequenced per donor, of which about 20% were non-productive. Results and caveats for the whole study, not just this receptor: The only immune exposure information available for the cohort was CMV serostatus. The presence/absence analyses assumed that sequencing depth was roughly uniform across donors, and that assumption may not be true. Linkage disequilibrium might explain the correlated functional status among segregating V segments, but an unknown experimental factor could not be excluded. Because counts were too low, approximately 18 rarely observed V segments, including chromosome 9 orphons, were excluded from the earlier analysis of several hundred of the donors. A later analysis found that HLA-associated TCR beta chains were more clonally expanded and had lower generation probabilities than equally common non-associated chains. In an earlier analysis of some 500 of the donors, most TCR beta V segments appeared in productive rearrangements about 87% or about 30% of the time, broadly matching IMGT annotations. When HLA alleles, especially DR and DQ, strongly co-occurred, attributing TCR associations to individual alleles was difficult. Because HLA typing was missing for some donors at each locus, association tests included only the typed subset. Most TCR sequences were observed very rarely across donors, whereas some public TCRs were present in many individuals. The study listed 150 to 200 TCR beta chains as associated with cytomegalovirus. According to a later analysis, parvovirus B19, influenza, CMV and Epstein-Barr virus appeared linked to several top co-occurrence clusters. A few of the identified cytomegalovirus-associated TCR beta chains were confirmed in vitro to be specific for cytomegalovirus antigens. A further reported finding was that TCR beta sequences accurately predicted the HLA-A and HLA-B alleles for most subjects in the first cohort. In both the original and validation cohorts, the classifier was reported to diagnose cytomegalovirus status with high specificity and sensitivity. According to a later analysis, TCR association rates differed among HLA loci, with DRB1 alleles showing the most associated TCRs and HLA-C alleles showing the fewest. The authors suggested that the approach could potentially be extended to other disease states and immunological phenotypes. This cohort had only TCR beta chains sequenced, and the lack of alpha or paired-chain data limited which features could be detected. At a false discovery rate of 0.05, a later analysis linked some 17,000 TCR beta sequences to specific HLA alleles. A later genetic analysis reported fewer N-insertions in productive TCRs among donors in an Asian-associated ancestry cluster than the 666-donor mean. The sequencing pipeline was judged likely to have produced a cluster of highly shared sequence variants as a technical artifact. In a later analysis, most CMV-associated TCR beta chains were found to appear HLA-restricted, with HLA associations seemingly driven largely by CMV exposure. In a later genetic analysis, a missense DCLRE1C variant was associated with V-gene and J-gene trimming of TCR beta chains, and the association was replicated in an independent cohort. Because the 87-base-pair reads could not distinguish some IMGT-functional V segments, including TRBV6-2 and TRBV6-3, those segments were excluded.

In regard to this clone: Its specific antigen is unknown. The input lacks base qualities; no much larger clone sits a single base away.

Libraries came from the immunoSEQ multiplex PCR assay. For the multiplex PCR, a mixture combining 60 forward primers for TCR Vbeta segments and 13 reverse primers for TCR Jbeta segments was used. The CDR3 region of rearranged TCR beta genes was amplified from genomic DNA with a multiplex PCR assay. The amplified TCR beta libraries were sequenced on the Illumina HiSeq System as 87-base-pair reads. Concerning the study's data processing: Across the 600 to 700 repertoires, a later analysis counted some 81 million unique TCR beta chains, approximately 10 million of which were shared by at least two donors. A nearest-neighbor algorithm error-corrected the raw reads and collapsed the reads into unique sequences, merging closely related sequences to remove PCR and sequencing errors. V, D and J gene segments were assigned by aligning CDR3 sequences to IMGT reference sequences. For a sequence to be retained, a match of at least six nucleotides to both a V gene segment and a J gene segment was required. Rearrangements were classified as productive when the CDR3 lacked stop codons and remained in frame with V and J, and all other rearrangements were classified as non-productive. CDR3 was defined by IMGT convention, running from the second conserved V-encoded cysteine to the conserved J-encoded phenylalanine. The earlier analysis of fewer than 750 of the donors excluded sequences that lacked an unambiguous match to a single V gene segment. An earlier analysis of roughly 590 of the donors called V segments functional above 56.7% productive rearrangements and segregating when the between-donor standard deviation exceeded 5%. A statistical classification framework was built for diagnosing cytomegalovirus status from the catalog of TCR beta chain sequences. V and J gene assignment, in a later analysis, came from comparing TCR nucleotide sequences with IMGT/GENE-DB human TR gene sequences. In a later analysis, CDR3 sequences and most-parsimonious VDJ recombination scenarios were assigned using the TCRdist pipeline. In a later analysis, each TCR beta chain was defined by its CDR3 amino acid sequence together with its V-gene family, and reads lacking a unique V-gene family were excluded. To address suspected cross-contamination and a sequencing artifact, a later analysis removed roughly 640 highly shared, low-generation-probability nucleotide sequences. For each public chain, a later analysis derived a clonal expansion index from normalized ranks of inferred template counts within each repertoire. Generation probabilities in a later analysis came from a VDJ recombination model fitted to out-of-frame rearrangements, and those results were checked against IGoR. A later analysis scored TCR-TCR, TCR-HLA and TCR-CMV co-occurrence with hypergeometric tests, applying a repertoire-size bias correction to TCR pairs. To estimate false discovery rates, a later analysis permuted the HLA or CMV assignments 20 times. In a later analysis, co-occurring TCRs were grouped using DBSCAN, with TCRdist sequence similarity added in when clustering inside HLA-allele-positive subsets. For co-occurrence clustering, repertoires with fewer than 30,000 or more than 120,000 public chains were excluded, along with roughly 5 repertoires with anomalous nucleotide sharing. As stored in TCRdb, this immuneACCESS dataset retains in-frame rearrangements with V and J assigned. A fraction of the clones does not appear; measured against another copy, unresolved V genes explain less than half of the discrepancy, and the remainder lacks a known reason. The DNA was the basis for D and trimming; V, J and clone size are from that table. The sample table shows around 130,000 clones, and 81% are seen once. 2.2% of the sample is in the top ten clones.

Unmatched junction bases come to 15, with V trimmed by 3 bases and J by 1 base. The CDR1 and CDR2 encoded by the germline V gene are LGHNA and YNFKEQ. Counted from cysteine to phenylalanine, this CDR3 has 19 amino acids. CDR3 DNA is the only sequence kept; it has 57 bases, read in frame from the first base. The cohort consisted of fewer than 700 healthy bone marrow donors. At the time of sampling, every cohort member was nominally healthy, though immune exposures that went unrecorded were likely present. The donor was CMV seronegative and belonged to the group of over 300 seronegative cohort members. Each donor provided a peripheral blood sample, and peripheral blood mononuclear cells were used for TCR beta sequencing. Genomic DNA extraction from the blood cell samples was performed with the Qiagen DNeasy Blood Extraction Kit.

The rearrangement combines TRBV4-2 with TRBJ1-3, and 7 bases in between align with TRBD1. Input material: PBMCs. The clonotype was recovered from a woman in her 40s in good health and CMV-seronegative. The CDR3 loop reads CASSHNPGQSKISGNTIYF. The nucleotides read TGTGCCAGCAGCCACAACCCGGGACAGAGCAAAATTTCTGGAAACACCATATATTTT.